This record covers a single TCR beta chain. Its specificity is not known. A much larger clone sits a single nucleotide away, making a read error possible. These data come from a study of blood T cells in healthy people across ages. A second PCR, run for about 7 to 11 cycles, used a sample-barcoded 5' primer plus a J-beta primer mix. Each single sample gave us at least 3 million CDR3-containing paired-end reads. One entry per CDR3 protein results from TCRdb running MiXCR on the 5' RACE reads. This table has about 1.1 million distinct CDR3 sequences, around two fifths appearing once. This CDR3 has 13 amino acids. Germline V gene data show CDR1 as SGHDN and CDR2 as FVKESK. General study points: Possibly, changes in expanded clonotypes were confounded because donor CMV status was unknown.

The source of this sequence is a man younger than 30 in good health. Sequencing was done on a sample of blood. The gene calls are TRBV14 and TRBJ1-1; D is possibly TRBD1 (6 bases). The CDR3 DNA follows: TGTGCCTGCAGCCGACAGGAGGGCTTAGAAGCTTTCTTT. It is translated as CACSRQEGLEAFF.